The 17 T cell receptor beta chains below all came from one sample that was sequenced in a study of blood T cell repertoires in COVID-19. This table comes from immunoSEQ multiplex PCR, and its TCRdb copy is limited to in-frame clones, with some not included. The sample has under 300,000 clones, 80% to 90% seen once. Sequences were obtained from peripheral blood. Every receptor here comes from a woman aged 70 to 79 with acute or convalescent COVID-19.

The rearrangement joins TRBV3-1 (or the pseudogene TRBV3-2) to TRBJ1-4, with 7 positions matching TRBD1. The J segment lost 3 bases and the V segment lost 0 bases, leaving 7 bases of the junction unmatched. The germline CDR1 and CDR2 sequences are LGHDT and YNNKEL (reference sequence). The CDR3 has 17 residues. This CDR3 is CASSQDPGGSPNEKLFF. The CDR3 bases are TGTGCCAGCAGCCAAGACCCAGGGGGGAGTCCTAATGAAAAACTGTTTTTT.

The CDR3, as DNA: TGTGCCAGCGGCCGAGGGACAGGGAGTAATTCACCCCTCCACTTT. It yields the protein CASGRGTGSNSPLHF. This chain uses TRBV9 with TRBJ1-6, with 9 bases matching TRBD1. The CDR3 extends over 15 amino acids. Germline trimming cut 7 bases from V and 6 bases from J; bases unmatched to any gene: 8. CDR1 SGDLS and CDR2 YYNGEE come from the germline V gene.

The V call is TRBV18, the J call TRBJ2-5; D possibly corresponds to TRBD2 (6 bases). Trimming cost V 2 bases and J 5 bases, with 12 bases left between them. From germline, CDR1 is KGHSH and CDR2 LQKENI. The CDR3 has 14 residues. The CDR3 loop reads CASSPASGSETQYF. The CDR3 DNA reads TGTGCCAGCTCACCAGCATCCGGGAGCGAGACCCAGTACTTC.

This clone was seen only once. This chain uses TRBV7-9 with TRBJ1-1, with D perhaps matching TRBD1 (6 bases). The CDR3 length is 15 residues. V lost 5 bases to trimming and J lost 5 bases, with 18 bases between them. Germline CDR1 SEHNR, CDR2 FQNEAQ (reference sequence). CDR3 coding DNA: TGTGCCAGCAGCAAATTGACAGGATTGGGGACTGAAGCTTTCTTT. Amino acid sequence: CASSKLTGLGTEAFF.

This clone came up once. The gene calls are TRBV6-1 and TRBJ1-5, with a possible D match to TRBD1 (5 bases). Trimming removed 3 bases at V and 6 bases at J, with 18 bases between. The CDR3 length is 16 residues. Germline loops: CDR1 MNHNS, CDR2 SASEGT. CDR3 DNA sequence: TGTGCCAGCAGTGAGGGGGGGAGGGGTTTGGGTCAGCCCCAGCATTTT. It specifies CASSEGGRGLGQPQHF.

The gene calls are TRBV10-3 and TRBJ1-1, with TRBD1 as a possible D gene (6 bases). The length of the CDR3 is 14 residues. Trimming shortened V by 6 bases and J by 0 bases, and 11 bases separated the two germline ends. Looked up from germline, CDR1 is ENHRY and CDR2 is SYGVKD. For the CDR3, the DNA is TGTGCCATCAGCGAGGGACAACTGAACACTGAAGCTTTCTTT. It encodes CAISEGQLNTEAFF.

With regard to this clone: This sample also contains other DNA sequences that code for the same CDR3. The V call is TRBV3-1 (or the pseudogene TRBV3-2), the J call TRBJ1-2; 7 nucleotides align to TRBD1. Trimming took 0 bases from V and 8 from J; bases not matched to a gene: 6. Germline V gene sequence: CDR1 LGHDT, CDR2 YNNKEL (reference sequence). The CDR3 spans 14 residues. The CDR3 nucleotides are TGTGCCAGCAGCCAAGAGGGGGCAGGGGGAGGCTACACCTTC. It codes for CASSQEGAGGGYTF.

The chain employs TRBV30 and TRBJ2-3; weak D call: TRBD2 (7 bases). The length of the CDR3 is 14 residues. Per the germline V gene, CDR1 is GTSNPN and CDR2 is SVGIG (reference sequence). V shed 5 bases and J shed 5 bases, with 17 bases lying between them. The CDR3 coding sequence is TGTGCCTGGTCCGAGGGAGGGGGGGAAGATACGCAGTATTTT. This translates into CAWSEGGGEDTQYF.

This chain connects TRBV6-5 to TRBJ2-3; a weak D match, TRBD1 (5 bases). The germline V gene encodes CDR1 MNHEY and CDR2 SVGAGI. Trimming shortened V by 9 bases and J by 1 base, and 11 bases separated the two germline ends. CDR3 size: 13 residues. CDR3 DNA sequence: TGTGCCAGTAAGAAGACAGGCACAGATACGCAGTATTTT. Translating gives CASKKTGTDTQYF.

This chain uses TRBV5-8 with TRBJ2-1; maybe TRBD1 (5 bases). The length of the CDR3 is 15 residues. Germline V CDR1 and CDR2: SGHTS, YDEGEE. Trimming stripped 0 bases from V and 1 base from J, with 8 bases between. The CDR3 DNA reads as TGTGCCAGCAGCTTGGCGAAGGGGTCCTACAATGAGCAGTTCTTC. Encoded protein: CASSLAKGSYNEQFF.

V is TRBV7-3 and J is TRBJ2-1, with 8 positions matching TRBD2. The length of the CDR3 is 15 residues. The germline V gene has CDR1 SGHTA and CDR2 FQGTGA. V was pared by 4 bases and J by 6 bases, with 8 bases of the junction left unmatched. CDR3 loop: CASSSRSGGPNEQFF. CDR3 in DNA: TGTGCCAGCAGCTCAAGGTCGGGGGGGCCCAATGAGCAGTTCTTC.

The CDR3 here is CASSEALSGIITGELFF. As DNA, the CDR3 is TGTGCCAGCAGTGAAGCCCTTAGCGGGATTATCACCGGGGAGCTGTTTTTT. The gene calls are TRBV6-1 and TRBJ2-2; 8 positions agree with TRBD2. Trimming removed 0 bases from V and 4 bases from J; junction bases left unmatched: 7. The CDR3 is 17 residues long. Looked up from germline, CDR1 is MNHNS and CDR2 is SASEGT.

The chain joins TRBV24-1 to TRBJ1-1; D call uncertain. CDR3 length equals 14 residues. The V end lost 7 bases, the J end lost 2 bases, and 13 bases lay between the germline ends. Germline assignment: CDR1 KGHDR and CDR2 SFDVKD. CDR3 in amino acids: CATRGNSGNTEAFF. The CDR3, as DNA: TGTGCCACCAGGGGAAACAGCGGTAACACTGAAGCTTTCTTT.

The chain links TRBV11-2 to TRBJ1-1; 10 bases match TRBD1. The germline V gene has CDR1 SGHAT and CDR2 FQNNGV. J was trimmed by 11 bases and V by 8 bases; bases with no gene match: 8. The CDR3 spans 12 residues. The CDR3 is CASCRDRGSAFF. The CDR3 region has the DNA TGTGCCAGCTGCCGGGACAGGGGCTCCGCTTTCTTT.

The rearrangement joins TRBV5-4 to TRBJ1-1; the D is unclear. Germline values: CDR1 SGHNT, CDR2 YYREEE (reference sequence). V lost 2 bases and J lost 1, with 6 bases in between. There are 13 residues in the CDR3. As DNA, the CDR3 is TGTGCCAGCAGCTTACAAGAGAACACTGAAGCTTTCTTT. It yields the protein CASSLQENTEAFF.

The gene calls are TRBV2 and TRBJ1-1; 8 bases line up with TRBD1. Trimming removed 9 bases from V and 6 bases from J; junction bases left unmatched: 12. Looked up from germline, CDR1 is SNHLY and CDR2 is FYNNEI. This CDR3 spans 14 amino acids. The CDR3 bases are TGTGCCAGTACCCGACAGGGGAGGTCGGCTGAAGCTTTCTTT. Amino acids: CASTRQGRSAEAFF.

This chain joins TRBV5-1 and TRBJ2-5; 8 positions match TRBD1. The germline V gene encodes CDR1 SGHRS and CDR2 YFSETQ. The V segment lost 2 bases and the J segment 2 bases; nucleotides outside the gene matches: 2. The CDR3 is made up of 14 amino acids. The CDR3 coding sequence is TGCGCCAGCAGCTTCCGGGACAGGCAAGAGACCCAGTACTTC. Its translation is CASSFRDRQETQYF.